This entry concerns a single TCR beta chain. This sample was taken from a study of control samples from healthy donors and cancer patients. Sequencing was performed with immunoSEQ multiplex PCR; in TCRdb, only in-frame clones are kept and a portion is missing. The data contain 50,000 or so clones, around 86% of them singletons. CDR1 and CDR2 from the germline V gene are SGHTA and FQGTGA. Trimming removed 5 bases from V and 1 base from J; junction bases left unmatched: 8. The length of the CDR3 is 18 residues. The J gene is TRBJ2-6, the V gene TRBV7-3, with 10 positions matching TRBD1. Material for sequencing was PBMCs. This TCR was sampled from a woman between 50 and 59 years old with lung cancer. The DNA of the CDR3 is TGTGCCAGCAGCCCCTTCGGACAGGGGGTATCTGGGGCCAACGTCCTGACTTTC. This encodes CASSPFGQGVSGANVLTF.